The TCR beta chain under discussion was sequenced for a study of T cell responses to AZD1222 COVID-19 vaccine. In the case of this clone: Its antigen is as yet unknown.

General study findings and limits: In all cases, repertoires were sampled only after the peak T cell response. Baseline serology detected seropositivity in only six AZD1222 recipients. Researchers report vaccine-associated CD4 TCRs spanning spike, with dominance at 160-218 and 743-854.

Assay: immunoSEQ multiplex PCR; the TCRdb copy retains only in-frame clones and omits some. The profile shows 120,000 or so clones, roughly 90% of them singletons. The clonotype originates from an adult in good health. This specimen consisted of peripheral blood, obtained on day 0 of MenACWY control vaccination.

CDR3 in amino acids: CASAIQTGANYGYTF. CDR3 nucleotides: TGCGCCAGCGCTATACAAACAGGGGCAAACTATGGCTACACCTTC. The chain is built from TRBV5-1 and TRBJ1-2; 7 positions agree with TRBD1. Germline values: CDR1 SGHRS, CDR2 YFSETQ. The CDR3 has 15 residues. Trimming removed 7 bases from V and 2 bases from J; junction bases left unmatched: 11.